The clone carrying this TCR beta chain was counted only a few times. In germline, CDR1 is SGHTA, CDR2 FQGNSA. The CDR3 is 16 amino acids. The trim removed 1 base at V and 5 bases at J, leaving 8 bases unmatched. These data originate in a study of CD8+ T cells in alopecia areata. After isolation, RNA underwent reverse transcription to generate cDNA as the sequencing template. This table comes from immunoSEQ multiplex PCR, and its TCRdb copy is limited to in-frame clones, with some not included. The sample holds 200,000 to 250,000 clones, 57% seen once. This sample comprised CD4+ T cells sorted from blood, obtained at week 0. The receptor comes from a human donor with alopecia areata. This sequence joins TRBV7-2 and TRBJ2-1, with TRBD2 matching 7 bases. The DNA of the CDR3 is TGTGCCAGCAGCTTAGGAGGCGGGAGACGGAACAATGAGCAGTTCTTC. It specifies CASSLGGGRRNNEQFF.